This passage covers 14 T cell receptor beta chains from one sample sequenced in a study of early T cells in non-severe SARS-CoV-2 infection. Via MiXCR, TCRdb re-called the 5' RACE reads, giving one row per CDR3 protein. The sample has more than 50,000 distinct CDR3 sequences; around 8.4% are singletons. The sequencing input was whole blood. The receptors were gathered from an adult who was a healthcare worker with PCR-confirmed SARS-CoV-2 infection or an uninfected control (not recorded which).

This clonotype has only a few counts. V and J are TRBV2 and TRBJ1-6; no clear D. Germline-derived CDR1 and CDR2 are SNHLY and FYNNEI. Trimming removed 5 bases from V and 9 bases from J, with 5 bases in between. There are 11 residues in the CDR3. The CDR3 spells CASSFSSPLHF. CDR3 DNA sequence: TGTGCCAGCAGTTTTTCTTCACCCCTCCACTTT.

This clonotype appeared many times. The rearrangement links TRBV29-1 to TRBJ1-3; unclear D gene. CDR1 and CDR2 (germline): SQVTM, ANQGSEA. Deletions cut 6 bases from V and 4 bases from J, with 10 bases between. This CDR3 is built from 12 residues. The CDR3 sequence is CSVLLRGNTIYF. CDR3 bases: TGCAGCGTCCTTCTCAGGGGAAACACCATATATTTT.

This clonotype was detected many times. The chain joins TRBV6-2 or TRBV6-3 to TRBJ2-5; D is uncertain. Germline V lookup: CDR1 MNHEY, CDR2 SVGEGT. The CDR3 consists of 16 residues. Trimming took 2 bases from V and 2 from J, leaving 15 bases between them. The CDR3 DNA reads TGTGCCAGCAGTTACGTGGGCACCCCCAAGCAAGAGACCCAGTACTTC. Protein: CASSYVGTPKQETQYF.

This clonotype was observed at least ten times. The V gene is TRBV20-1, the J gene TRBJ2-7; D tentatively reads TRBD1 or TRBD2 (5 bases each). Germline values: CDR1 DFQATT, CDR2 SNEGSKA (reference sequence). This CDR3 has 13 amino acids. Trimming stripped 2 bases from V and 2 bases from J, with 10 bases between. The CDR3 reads CSARRGGTYEQYF. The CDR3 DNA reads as TGCAGTGCTAGACGGGGCGGCACCTACGAGCAGTACTTC.

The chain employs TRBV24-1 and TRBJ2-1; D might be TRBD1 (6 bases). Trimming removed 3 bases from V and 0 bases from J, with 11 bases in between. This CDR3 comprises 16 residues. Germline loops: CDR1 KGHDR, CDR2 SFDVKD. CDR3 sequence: CATSDTDSSSYNEQFF. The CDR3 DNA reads TGTGCCACCAGTGATACGGACAGTTCCTCCTACAATGAGCAGTTCTTC.

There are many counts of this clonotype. CDR3 protein: CASRRQGGIYEQYF. CDR3 nucleotide sequence: TGTGCCAGCAGGCGACAGGGGGGAATCTACGAGCAGTACTTC. This sequence joins TRBV28 and TRBJ2-7; 9 bases map to TRBD1. Looked up from germline, CDR1 is MDHEN and CDR2 is SYDVKM. The CDR3 runs to 14 residues. Trimming cost V 6 bases and J 3 bases; bases outside gene matches: 6.

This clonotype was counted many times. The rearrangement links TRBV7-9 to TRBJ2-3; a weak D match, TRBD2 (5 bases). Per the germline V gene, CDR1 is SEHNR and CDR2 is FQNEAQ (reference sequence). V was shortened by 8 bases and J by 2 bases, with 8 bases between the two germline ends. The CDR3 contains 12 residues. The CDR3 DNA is TGTGCCAGCGGAGGCTTCACAGATACGCAGTATTTT. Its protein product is CASGGFTDTQYF.

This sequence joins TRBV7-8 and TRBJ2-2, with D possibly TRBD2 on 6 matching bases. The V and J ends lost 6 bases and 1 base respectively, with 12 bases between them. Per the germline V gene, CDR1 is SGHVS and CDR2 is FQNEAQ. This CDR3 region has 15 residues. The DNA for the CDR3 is TGTGCCAGCAGTCATCGGAGGGTGAACACCGGGGAGCTGTTTTTT. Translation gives CASSHRRVNTGELFF.

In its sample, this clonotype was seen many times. CDR3: CASRRTFQETQYF. CDR3 bases: TGTGCCAGCAGACGGACTTTCCAAGAGACCCAGTACTTC. The chain employs TRBV6-1 and TRBJ2-5, with a possible D match to TRBD2 (5 bases). Germline CDR1 reads MNHNS; CDR2 reads SASEGT. Trimming cost V 6 bases and J 1 base, with 9 bases left between them. This CDR3 region has 13 residues.

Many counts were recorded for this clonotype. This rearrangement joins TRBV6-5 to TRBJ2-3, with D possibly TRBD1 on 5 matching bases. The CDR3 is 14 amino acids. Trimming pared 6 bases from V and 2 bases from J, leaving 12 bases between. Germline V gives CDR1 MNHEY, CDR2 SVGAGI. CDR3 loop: CASSPGFVTDTQYF. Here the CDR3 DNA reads TGTGCCAGCAGCCCAGGGTTTGTCACAGATACGCAGTATTTT.

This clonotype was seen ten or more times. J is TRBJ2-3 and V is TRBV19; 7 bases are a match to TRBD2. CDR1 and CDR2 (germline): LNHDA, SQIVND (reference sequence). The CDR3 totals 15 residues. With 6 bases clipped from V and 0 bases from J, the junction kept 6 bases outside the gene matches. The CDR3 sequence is CASSTGTTSTDTQYF. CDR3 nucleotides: TGTGCCAGTAGCACCGGGACTACCAGCACAGATACGCAGTATTTT.

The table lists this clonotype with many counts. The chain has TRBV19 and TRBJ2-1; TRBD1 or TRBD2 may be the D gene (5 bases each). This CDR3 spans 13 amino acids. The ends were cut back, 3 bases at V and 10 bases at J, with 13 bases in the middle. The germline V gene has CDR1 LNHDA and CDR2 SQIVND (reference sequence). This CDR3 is CASSIVPGTEQFF. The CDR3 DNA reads TGTGCCAGTAGTATTGTTCCCGGGACGGAGCAGTTCTTC. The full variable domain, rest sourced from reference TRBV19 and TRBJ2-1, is DGGITQSPKYLFRKEGQNVTLSCEQNLNHDAMYWYRQDPGQGLRLIYYSQIVNDFQKGDIAEGYSVSREKKESFPLTVTSAQKNPTAFYLCASSIVPGTEQFFGPGTRLTVL.

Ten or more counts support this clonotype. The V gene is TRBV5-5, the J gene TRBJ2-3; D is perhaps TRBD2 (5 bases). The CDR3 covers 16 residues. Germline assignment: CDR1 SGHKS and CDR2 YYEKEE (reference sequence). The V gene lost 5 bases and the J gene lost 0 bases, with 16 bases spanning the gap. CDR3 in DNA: TGTGCCAGCAGTTATCGACCCGAGGGAAGCACAGATACGCAGTATTTT. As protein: CASSYRPEGSTDTQYF.

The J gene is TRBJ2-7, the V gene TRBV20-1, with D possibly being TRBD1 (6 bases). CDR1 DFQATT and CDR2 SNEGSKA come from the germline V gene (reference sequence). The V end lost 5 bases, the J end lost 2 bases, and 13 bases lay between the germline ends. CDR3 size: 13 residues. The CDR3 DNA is TGCAGTGCTCCGGGACAAGATACCTACGAGCAGTACTTC. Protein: CSAPGQDTYEQYF.